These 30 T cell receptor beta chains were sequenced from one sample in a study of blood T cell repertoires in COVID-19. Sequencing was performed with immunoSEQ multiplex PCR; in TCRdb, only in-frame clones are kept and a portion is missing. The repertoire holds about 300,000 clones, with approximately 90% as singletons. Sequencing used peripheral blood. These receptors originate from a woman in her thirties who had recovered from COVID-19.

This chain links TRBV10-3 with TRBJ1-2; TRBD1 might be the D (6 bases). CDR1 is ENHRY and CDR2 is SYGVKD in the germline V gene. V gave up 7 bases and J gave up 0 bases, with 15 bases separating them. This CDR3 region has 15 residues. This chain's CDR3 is CAINQGQPANYGYTF. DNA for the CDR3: TGTGCCATCAACCAGGGACAACCAGCTAACTATGGCTACACCTTC.

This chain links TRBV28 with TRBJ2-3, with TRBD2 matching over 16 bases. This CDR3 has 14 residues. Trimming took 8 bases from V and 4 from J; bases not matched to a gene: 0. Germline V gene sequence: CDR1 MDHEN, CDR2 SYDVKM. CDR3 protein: CASGTSGGADTQYF. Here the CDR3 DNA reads TGTGCCAGCGGGACTAGCGGGGGGGCAGATACGCAGTATTTT.

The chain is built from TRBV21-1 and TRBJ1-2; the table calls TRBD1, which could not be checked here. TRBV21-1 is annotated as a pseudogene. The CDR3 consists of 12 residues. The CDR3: CASSNGHYGYTF. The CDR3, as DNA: TGTGCCAGCAGCAACGGACATTATGGCTACACCTTC.

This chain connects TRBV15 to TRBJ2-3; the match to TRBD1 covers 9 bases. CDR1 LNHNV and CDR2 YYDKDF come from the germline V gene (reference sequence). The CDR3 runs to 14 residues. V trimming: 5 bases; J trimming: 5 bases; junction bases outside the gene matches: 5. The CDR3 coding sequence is TGTGCCACCAGCCCTGGACAGGGGCAAGATACGCAGTATTTT. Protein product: CATSPGQGQDTQYF.

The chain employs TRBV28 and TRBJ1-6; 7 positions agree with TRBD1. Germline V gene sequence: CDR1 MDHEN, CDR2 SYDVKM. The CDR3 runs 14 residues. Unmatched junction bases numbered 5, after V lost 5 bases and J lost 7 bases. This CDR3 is CASSPGQRNSPLHF. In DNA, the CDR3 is TGTGCCAGCAGTCCGGGACAGAGAAATTCACCCCTCCACTTT.

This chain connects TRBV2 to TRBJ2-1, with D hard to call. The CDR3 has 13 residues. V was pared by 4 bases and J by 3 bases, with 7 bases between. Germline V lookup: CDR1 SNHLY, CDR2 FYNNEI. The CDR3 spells CASSGAYYNEQFF. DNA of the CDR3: TGTGCCAGCAGTGGAGCCTACTACAATGAGCAGTTCTTC.

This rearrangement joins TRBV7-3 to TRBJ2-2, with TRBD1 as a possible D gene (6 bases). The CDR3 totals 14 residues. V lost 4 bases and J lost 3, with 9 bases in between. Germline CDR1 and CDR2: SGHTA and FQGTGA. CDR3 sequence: CASSSNRDTGELFF. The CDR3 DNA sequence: TGTGCCAGCAGCTCCAACAGGGACACCGGGGAGCTGTTTTTT.

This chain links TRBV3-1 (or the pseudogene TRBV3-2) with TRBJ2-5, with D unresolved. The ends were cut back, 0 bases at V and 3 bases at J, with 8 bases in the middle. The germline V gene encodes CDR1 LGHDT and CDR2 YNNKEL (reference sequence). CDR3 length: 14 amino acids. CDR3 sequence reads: CASSQDPQEETQYF. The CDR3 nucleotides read TGTGCCAGCAGCCAAGATCCCCAGGAAGAGACCCAGTACTTC.

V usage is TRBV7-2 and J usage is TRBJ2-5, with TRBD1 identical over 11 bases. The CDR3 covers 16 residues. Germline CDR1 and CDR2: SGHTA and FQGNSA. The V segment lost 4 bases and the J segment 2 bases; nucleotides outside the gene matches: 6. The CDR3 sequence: CASSSRTGGVQETQYF. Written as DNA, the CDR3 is TGTGCCAGCAGCTCCCGGACAGGGGGCGTTCAAGAGACCCAGTACTTC.

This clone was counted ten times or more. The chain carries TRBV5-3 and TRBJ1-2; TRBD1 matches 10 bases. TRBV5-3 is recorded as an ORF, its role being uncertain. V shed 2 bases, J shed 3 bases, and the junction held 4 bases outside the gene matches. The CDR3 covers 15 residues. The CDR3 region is CARSLRQGAHYGYTF. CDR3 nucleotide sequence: TGTGCCAGAAGCTTACGACAGGGGGCTCACTATGGCTACACCTTC.

CDR3 bases: TGTGCCAGCAGTCTACGAGGGACAGAGAATGAGCAGTTCTTC. Encoded protein: CASSLRGTENEQFF. This rearrangement joins TRBV6-5 to TRBJ2-1; 7 bases match TRBD1. Germline V gene sequence: CDR1 MNHEY, CDR2 SVGAGI. CDR3 size: 14 residues. The V segment lost 5 bases and the J segment 7 bases; nucleotides outside the gene matches: 8.

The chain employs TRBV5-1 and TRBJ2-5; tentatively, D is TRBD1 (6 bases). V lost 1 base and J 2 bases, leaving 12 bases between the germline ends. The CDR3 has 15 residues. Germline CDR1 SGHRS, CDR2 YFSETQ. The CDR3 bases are TGCGCCAGCAGCTTGTTAGGACAGCCTCAAGAGACCCAGTACTTC. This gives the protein CASSLLGQPQETQYF. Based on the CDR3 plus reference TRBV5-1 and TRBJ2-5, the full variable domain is KAGVTQTPRYLIKTRGQQVTLSCSPISGHRSVSWYQQTPGQGLQFLFEYFSETQRNKGNFPGRFSGRQFSNSRSEMNVSTLELGDSALYLCASSLLGQPQETQYFGPGTRLLVL.

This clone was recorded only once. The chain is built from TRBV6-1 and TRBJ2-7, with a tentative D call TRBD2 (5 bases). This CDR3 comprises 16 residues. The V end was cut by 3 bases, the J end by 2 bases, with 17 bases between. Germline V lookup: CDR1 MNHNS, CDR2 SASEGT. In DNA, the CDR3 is TGTGCCAGCAGTGATACGTCCCGTCCCGGGACCTACGAGCAGTACTTC. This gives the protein CASSDTSRPGTYEQYF.

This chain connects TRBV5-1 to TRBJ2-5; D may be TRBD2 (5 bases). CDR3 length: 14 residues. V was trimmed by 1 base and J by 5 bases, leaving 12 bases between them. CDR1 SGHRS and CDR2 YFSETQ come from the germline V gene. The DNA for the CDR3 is TGCGCCAGCAGCTTGAAGACCAGAGGGGAGACCCAGTACTTC. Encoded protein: CASSLKTRGETQYF.

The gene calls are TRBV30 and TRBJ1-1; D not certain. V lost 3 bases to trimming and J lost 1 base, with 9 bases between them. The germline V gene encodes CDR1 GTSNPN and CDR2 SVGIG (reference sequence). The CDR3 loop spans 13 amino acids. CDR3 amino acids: CAWRSSWNTEAFF. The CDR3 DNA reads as TGTGCCTGGAGATCGAGTTGGAACACTGAAGCTTTCTTT.

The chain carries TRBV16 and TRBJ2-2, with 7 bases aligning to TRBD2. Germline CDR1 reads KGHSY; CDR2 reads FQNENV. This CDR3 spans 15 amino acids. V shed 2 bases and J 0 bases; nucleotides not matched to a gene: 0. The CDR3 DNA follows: TGTGCCAGCAGCCAAGGACTAGCGAACACCGGGGAGCTGTTTTTT. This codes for CASSQGLANTGELFF.

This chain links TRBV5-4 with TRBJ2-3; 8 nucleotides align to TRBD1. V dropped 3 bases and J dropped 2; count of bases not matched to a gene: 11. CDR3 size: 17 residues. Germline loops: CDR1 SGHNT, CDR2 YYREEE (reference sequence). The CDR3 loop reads CASSYAWTGSYTDTQYF. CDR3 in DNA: TGTGCCAGCAGCTACGCTTGGACAGGGTCGTACACAGATACGCAGTATTTT.

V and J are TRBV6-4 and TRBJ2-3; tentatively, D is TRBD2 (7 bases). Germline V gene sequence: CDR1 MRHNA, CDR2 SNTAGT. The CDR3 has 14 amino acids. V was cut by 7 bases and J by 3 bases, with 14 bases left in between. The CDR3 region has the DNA TGTGCCAGCAAGCTACAGGGAGGGACAGATACGCAGTATTTT. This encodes CASKLQGGTDTQYF.

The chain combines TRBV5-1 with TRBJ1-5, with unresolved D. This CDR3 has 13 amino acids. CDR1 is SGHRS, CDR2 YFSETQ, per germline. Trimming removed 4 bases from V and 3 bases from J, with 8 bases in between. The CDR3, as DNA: TGCGCCAGCAGCCCAGGCAACAATCAGCCCCAGCATTTT. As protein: CASSPGNNQPQHF.

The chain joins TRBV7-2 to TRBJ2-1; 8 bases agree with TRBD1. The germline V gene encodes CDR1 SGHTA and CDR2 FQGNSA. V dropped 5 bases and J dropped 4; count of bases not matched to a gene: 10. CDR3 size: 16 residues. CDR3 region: CASSHRTGSKYNEQFF. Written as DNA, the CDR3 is TGTGCCAGCAGCCACCGGACAGGGTCAAAATACAATGAGCAGTTCTTC.

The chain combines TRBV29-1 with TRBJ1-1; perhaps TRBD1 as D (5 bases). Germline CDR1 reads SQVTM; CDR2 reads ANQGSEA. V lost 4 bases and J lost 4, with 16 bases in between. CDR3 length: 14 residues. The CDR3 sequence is CSVGDPGRSTEAFF. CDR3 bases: TGCAGCGTTGGGGACCCGGGGAGGTCCACTGAAGCTTTCTTT.

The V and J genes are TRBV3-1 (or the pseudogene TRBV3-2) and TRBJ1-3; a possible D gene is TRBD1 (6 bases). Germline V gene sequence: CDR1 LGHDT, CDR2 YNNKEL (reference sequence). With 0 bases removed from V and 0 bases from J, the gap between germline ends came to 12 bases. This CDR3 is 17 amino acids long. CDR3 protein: CASSQEGDTFSGNTIYF. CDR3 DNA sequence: TGTGCCAGCAGCCAAGAGGGGGACACATTCTCTGGAAACACCATATATTTT.

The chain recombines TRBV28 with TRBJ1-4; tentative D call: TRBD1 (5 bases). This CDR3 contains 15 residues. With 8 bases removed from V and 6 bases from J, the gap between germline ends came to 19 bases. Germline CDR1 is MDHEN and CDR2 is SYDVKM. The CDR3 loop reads CASSGSGTADEKLFF. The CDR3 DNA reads TGTGCCAGCTCCGGAAGTGGGACTGCAGATGAAAAACTGTTTTTT.

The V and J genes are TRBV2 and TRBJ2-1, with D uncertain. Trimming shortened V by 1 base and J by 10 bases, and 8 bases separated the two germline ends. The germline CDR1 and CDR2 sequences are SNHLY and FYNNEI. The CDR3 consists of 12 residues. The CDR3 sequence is CASSEGWLEQFF. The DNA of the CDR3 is TGTGCCAGCAGTGAAGGTTGGCTGGAGCAGTTCTTC.

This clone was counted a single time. CDR3 residues: CASSSRRTGASTGELFF. CDR3 DNA: TGTGCCAGCAGCTCGAGACGGACAGGGGCTAGCACCGGGGAGCTGTTTTTT. The chain is built from TRBV7-9 and TRBJ2-2; TRBD1 agrees at 9 bases. The CDR3 totals 17 residues. The germline CDR1 and CDR2 sequences are SEHNR and FQNEAQ (reference sequence). The J segment lost 4 bases and the V segment lost 4 bases, leaving 10 bases of the junction unmatched.

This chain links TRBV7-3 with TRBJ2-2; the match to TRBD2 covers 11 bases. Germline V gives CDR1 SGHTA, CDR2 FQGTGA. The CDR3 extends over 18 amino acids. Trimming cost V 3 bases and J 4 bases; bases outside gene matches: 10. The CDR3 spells CASSFTGTSGSRTGELFF. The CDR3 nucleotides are TGTGCCAGCAGCTTCACGGGAACTAGCGGGAGCCGCACCGGGGAGCTGTTTTTT.

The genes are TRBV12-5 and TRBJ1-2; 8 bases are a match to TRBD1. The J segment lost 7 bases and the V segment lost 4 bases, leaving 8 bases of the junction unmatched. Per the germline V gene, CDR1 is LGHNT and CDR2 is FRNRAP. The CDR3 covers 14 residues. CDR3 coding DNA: TGTGCTAGTGGTTACACAGGGGGAACGCCTGGCTACACCTTC. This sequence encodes CASGYTGGTPGYTF.

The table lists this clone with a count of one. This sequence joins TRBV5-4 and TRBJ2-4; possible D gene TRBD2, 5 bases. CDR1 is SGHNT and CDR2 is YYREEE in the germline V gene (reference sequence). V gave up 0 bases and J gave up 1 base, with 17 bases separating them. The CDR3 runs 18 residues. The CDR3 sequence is CASSLAFGSSGAKNIQYF. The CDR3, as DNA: TGTGCCAGCAGCTTGGCCTTTGGTTCCTCGGGGGCCAAAAACATTCAGTACTTC.

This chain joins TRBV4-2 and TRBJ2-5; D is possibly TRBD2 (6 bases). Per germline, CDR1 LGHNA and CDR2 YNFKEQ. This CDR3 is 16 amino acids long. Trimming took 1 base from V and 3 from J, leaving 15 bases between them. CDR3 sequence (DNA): TGTGCCAGCAGCCAAGGTCCACAGGAGGGGAAAGAGACCCAGTACTTC. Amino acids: CASSQGPQEGKETQYF.

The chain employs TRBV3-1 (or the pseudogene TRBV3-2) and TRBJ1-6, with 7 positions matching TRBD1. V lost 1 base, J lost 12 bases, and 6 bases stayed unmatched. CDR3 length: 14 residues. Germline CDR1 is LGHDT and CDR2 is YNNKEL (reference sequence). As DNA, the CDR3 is TGTGCCAGCAGCCAAGGACAGGGTTATTTACCCCTCCACTTT. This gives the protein CASSQGQGYLPLHF.